Reported below is one T cell receptor (beta chain). Among the donors, all were healthy bone marrow donors. The source of the sample is a study of cytomegalovirus exposure and HLA in healthy donors. The CDR3 loop spans 17 amino acids. Deletions cut 1 base from V and 2 bases from J, with 15 bases between. Germline lookup yields CDR1 LNHDA and CDR2 SQIVND (reference sequence). With 60 Vbeta and 13 Jbeta primers, the PCR was carried out. In the original analysis: In a later analysis, the count reached 75 million to 90 million unique TCR beta chains, with roughly 11 million shared. Method: immunoSEQ multiplex PCR; TCRdb's copy keeps in-frame clones and lacks some. V and J calls and clone size come straight from that table; D and trimming were deduced from the DNA. The top ten clones hold 2.5% to 3% of a sample with some 130,000 clones, just under 85% of them seen once.

The rearrangement uses TRBV19 and TRBJ1-5; D gene unclear. This TCR was sampled from a boy aged 2-15 years in good health and CMV-seronegative. Sequencing was carried out using PBMCs. In DNA form, the CDR3 reads TGTGCCAGTAGTATAGCAGTATTGGGAGGCGGCAATCAGCCCCAGCATTTT. Protein sequence: CASSIAVLGGGNQPQHF.